A selection of T cell receptor beta chains follows, all from one sample in a study of cytomegalovirus exposure and HLA in healthy donors. Data came from immunoSEQ multiplex PCR; TCRdb stores just in-frame clones and leaves some out. The sample includes about 360,000 clones, 80% to 90% of them seen just once. Sequencing input: PBMCs. The source is a woman aged 18 to 35 in good health and CMV-seronegative. CDR3s include the opening cysteine and the closing phenylalanine or tryptophan.

j_call v_call cdr3_aa
TRBJ1-1 TRBV6-1 CATLTPGLREAFF
TRBJ2-7 TRBV4-1 CASSHPTGPYEQYF
TRBJ2-7 TRBV10-1 CASSESDPVAGAYEQYF
TRBJ1-1 TRBV6-5 CASSEVQAFF
TRBJ2-7 TRBV25-1 CASSEYQGAGGYEQYF
TRBJ2-4 TRBV10-1 CASSVTGVIQYF
TRBJ1-6 TRBV7-8 CASSLGWGDGYDNSPLHF
TRBJ1-2 TRBV18 CASSPGEHYGYTF
TRBJ2-7 TRBV5-1 CASSLEVGGKQYF
TRBJ1-1 TRBV4-1 CASSQTRDRGALNTEAFF
TRBJ2-5 TRBV4-1 CASSPGTSGGKETQYF
TRBJ2-1 TRBV11-3 CASSLGQGLEQFF
TRBJ2-1 TRBV19 CASSIQGSVIEQFF
TRBJ2-1 TRBV9 CASSVGAGVRDEQFF
TRBJ1-2 TRBV9 CASSVGQGGILFYGYTF
TRBJ2-5 TRBV9 CATTVTGSSGETQYF
TRBJ1-5 TRBV4-2 CASSQELGQGSQPQHF
TRBJ2-7 TRBV21-1 CASNLQGDYEQYF
TRBJ1-4 TRBV29-1 CSVGPVGDSEKLFF
TRBJ1-2 TRBV11-2 CASSLVRDYNYGYTF
TRBJ2-1 TRBV19 CASTPRDRVFPTEQFF
TRBJ1-4 TRBV20-1 CSAVLQEKLFF
TRBJ1-5 TRBV7-9 CASSLKGKDGFNQPQHF
TRBJ2-1 TRBV27 CASGEQGSYNEQFF
TRBJ1-2 TRBV27 CASSFGWDRGGYTF
TRBJ1-1 TRBV5-6 CASSYLQGLLNTEAFF
TRBJ1-2 TRBV4-1 CASSQDLAGRSGYTF
TRBJ2-7 TRBV5-8 CASSFRDRVVDEQYF
TRBJ2-6 TRBV18 CASSQGQAGANVLTF
TRBJ2-7 TRBV7-2 CASSLGSPLEGVWQYF
TRBJ1-6 TRBV5-1 CASRTDISYNSPLHF
TRBJ2-1 TRBV28 CASRSLNEQFF
TRBJ2-3 TRBV18 CASSPSSGSDTQYF
TRBJ2-7 TRBV6-1 CASSRSRGGYEQYF
TRBJ2-1 TRBV6-4 CASSDTYRTGVVFGEQFF
TRBJ1-2 TRBV27 CASSWRQGIHGYTF
TRBJ2-2 TRBV27 CASNPGSGELFF
TRBJ2-7 TRBV27 CASSPYFSDYEQYF
TRBJ1-2 TRBV6-5 CASSYSGGAGYGYTF
TRBJ2-1 TRBV19 CASSTGGGGPYNEQFF
TRBJ1-1 TRBV27 CASSLSGRGWNTEAFF
TRBJ2-3 TRBV18 CASSPLDTDTQYF
TRBJ2-7 TRBV7-2 CASSFFFQGQYEQYF
TRBJ1-4 TRBV9 CASSVAGFSGEKLFF
TRBJ2-1 TRBV18 CASSRDRAHNEQFF
TRBJ2-7 TRBV19 CASSALAGVSYEQYF
TRBJ1-1 TRBV5-4 CASSPIGTTVKAFF
TRBJ2-5 TRBV6-1 CASSVLGAVEQETQYF
TRBJ2-7 TRBV7-6 CASSPQGRYSYEQYF
TRBJ1-6 TRBV5-4 CASSLEGQGYSPLHF
TRBJ1-3 TRBV2 CASSENSVAGNTIYF
TRBJ1-2 TRBV7-9 CASSLAAGYGYTF
TRBJ2-5 TRBV2 CASSQTRGETQYF
TRBJ2-7 TRBV15 CATSRDRAGTYEQYF
TRBJ2-7 TRBV5-6 CASSLSASASSYEQYF